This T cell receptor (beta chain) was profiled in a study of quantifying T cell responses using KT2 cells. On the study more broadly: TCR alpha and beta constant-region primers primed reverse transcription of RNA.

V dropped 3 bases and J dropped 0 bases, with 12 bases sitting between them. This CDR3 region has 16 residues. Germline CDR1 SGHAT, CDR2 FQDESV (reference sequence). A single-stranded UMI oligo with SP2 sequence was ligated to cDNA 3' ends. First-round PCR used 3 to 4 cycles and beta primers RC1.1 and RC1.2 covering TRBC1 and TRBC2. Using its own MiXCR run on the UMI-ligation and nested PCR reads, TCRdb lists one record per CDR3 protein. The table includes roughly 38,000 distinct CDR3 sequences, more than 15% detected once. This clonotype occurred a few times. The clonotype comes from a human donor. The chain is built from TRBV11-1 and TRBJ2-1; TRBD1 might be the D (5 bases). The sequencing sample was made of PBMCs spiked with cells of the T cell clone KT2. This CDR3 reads CASSFDSTSSYNEQFF. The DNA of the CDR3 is TGTGCCAGCAGCTTCGACAGTACCTCCTCCTACAATGAGCAGTTCTTC.